This TCR beta chain emerged from a study of blood T cell repertoires in COVID-19. Study in general: Samples representing acute and convalescent COVID-19 were sourced from the United States, Italy and Spain.

The age range of participants was 18 to 89 years, with residence in about two dozen US areas. The V gene lost 5 bases and the J gene lost 0 bases, with 14 bases spanning the gap. Germline V gives CDR1 MNHEY, CDR2 SVGAGI. This CDR3 spans 15 amino acids. The method was immunoSEQ multiplex PCR; TCRdb's version includes in-frame clones alone and lacks a portion of them. The repertoire holds 95,000 to 150,000 clones, with roughly 84% as singletons. The chain recombines TRBV6-5 with TRBJ2-7, with TRBD2 as a possible D gene (6 bases). This clonotype was obtained from a woman aged 25 to 39 who had recovered from COVID-19. Sequenced input: PBMCs or T cells enriched from blood (not recorded which). DNA of the CDR3: TGTGCCAGCAGTCAGGGTTCCGGGGGCTCCTACGAGCAGTACTTC. This translates into CASSQGSGGSYEQYF.